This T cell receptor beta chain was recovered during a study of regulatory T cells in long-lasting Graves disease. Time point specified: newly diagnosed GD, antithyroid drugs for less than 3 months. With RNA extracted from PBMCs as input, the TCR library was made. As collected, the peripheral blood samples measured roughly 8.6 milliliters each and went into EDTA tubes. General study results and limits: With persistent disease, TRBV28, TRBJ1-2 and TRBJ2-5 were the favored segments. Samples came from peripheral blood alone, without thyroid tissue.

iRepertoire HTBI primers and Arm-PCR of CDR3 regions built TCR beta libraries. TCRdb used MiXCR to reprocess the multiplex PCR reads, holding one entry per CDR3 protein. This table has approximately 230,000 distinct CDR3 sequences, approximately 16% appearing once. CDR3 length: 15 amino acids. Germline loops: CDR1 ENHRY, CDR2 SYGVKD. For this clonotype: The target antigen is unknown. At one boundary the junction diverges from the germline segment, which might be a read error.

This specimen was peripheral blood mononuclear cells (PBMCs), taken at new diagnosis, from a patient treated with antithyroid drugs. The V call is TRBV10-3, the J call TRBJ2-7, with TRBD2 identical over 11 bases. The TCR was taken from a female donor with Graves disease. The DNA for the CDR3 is TGTGCCACCCGACTAGCGGGGAGGGAGGGCTACGGGCAGTACTTC. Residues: CATRLAGREGYGQYF.